The present entry profiles one TCR beta chain with its context. No antigen is known for it. Unique molecular identifiers were incorporated during preparation of the TCRbeta library. In TCRdb, the PCR reads were re-called with MiXCR into one record per CDR3 protein. The sample yields fewer than 700,000 distinct CDR3 sequences, 10% to 15% seen once. Trimming left V 1 base short and J 7 bases short, with 11 bases between. From germline, CDR1 is DFQATT and CDR2 SNEGSKA (reference sequence). The CDR3 has 13 residues. The data were taken from a study of T-cell reconstitution after alpha-beta-depleted transplantation in children. Study-level findings and limits: Newly generated T cells supplied most T-cell counts and diversity one year post-transplant. Several hundred rapidly expanded clones from non-depleted graft cells reportedly supplied alpha-beta T cells about two months post-transplant. There were some patients whose high TCRbeta diversity at day 60 came from surviving recipient T cells and thymic progenitors.

This receptor was taken from a male patient aged 10-17 years who had a stem cell transplant for acute myeloid leukemia, so the T cells may come from the graft donor. This chain uses TRBV20-1 with TRBJ2-1; D is undetermined. Sequencing used PBMCs, mostly from graft donor cells, obtained 360 days after TCRalphabeta/CD19-depleted stem cell transplant. DNA of the CDR3: TGCAGTGCTAGAGTCCAAGTGGGGAATGAGCAGTTCTTC. Its translation is CSARVQVGNEQFF.